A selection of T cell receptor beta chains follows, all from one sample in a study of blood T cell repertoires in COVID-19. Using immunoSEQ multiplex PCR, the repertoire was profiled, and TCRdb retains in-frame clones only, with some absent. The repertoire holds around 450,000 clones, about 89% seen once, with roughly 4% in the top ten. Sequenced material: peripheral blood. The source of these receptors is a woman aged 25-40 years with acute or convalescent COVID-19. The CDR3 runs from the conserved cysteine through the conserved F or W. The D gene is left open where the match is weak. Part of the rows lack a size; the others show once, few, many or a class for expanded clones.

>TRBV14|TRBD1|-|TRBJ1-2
TGTGCCAGCAGCCAGGGGGATCGAGGGGGCTCTTTGTATGGCTACACCTTC
CASSQGDRGGSLYGYTF
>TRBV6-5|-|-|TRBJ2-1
TGTGCCAGCGTGACACAGTACAATGAGCAGTTCTTC
CASVTQYNEQFF
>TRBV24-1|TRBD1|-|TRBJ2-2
TGTGCCACCAGTCAATCGAGGACAGGGAACACCGGGGAGCTGTTTTTT
CATSQSRTGNTGELFF
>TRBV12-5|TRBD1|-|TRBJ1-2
TGTGCTAGTGGTTTGGGGCTACAGGGGGCAGGGGGCTACACCTTC
CASGLGLQGAGGYTF
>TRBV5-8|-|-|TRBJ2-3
TGTGCCAGCAGCCCTGGACAGTATAGCACAGATACGCAGTATTTT
CASSPGQYSTDTQYF
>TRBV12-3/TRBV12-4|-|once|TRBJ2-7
TGTGCCAGCAGTTTTCAGTCCTACGAGCAGTACTTC
CASSFQSYEQYF
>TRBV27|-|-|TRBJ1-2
TGTGCCAGCAGTTTGACAGCAAACTATGGCTACACCTTC
CASSLTANYGYTF
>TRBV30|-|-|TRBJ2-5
TGTGCCTGGAGTGTGAGGGCAGGCGAGACCCAGTACTTC
CAWSVRAGETQYF
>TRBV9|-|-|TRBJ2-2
TGTGCCAGCAGCGCAGAGGAAGTGACTACCCCCTCCGGGGAGCTGTTTTTT
CASSAEEVTTPSGELFF
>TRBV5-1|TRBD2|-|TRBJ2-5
TGCGCCAGCAGAGGCGGGGGGGCGATGGAGACCCAGTACTTC
CASRGGGAMETQYF
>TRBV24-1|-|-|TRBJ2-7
TGTGCCACCAGTGACCCCTCGTGGGCCGAGCAGTACTTC
CATSDPSWAEQYF
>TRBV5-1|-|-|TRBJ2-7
TGCGCCAGCACTCCAGGGCCAGGTACACCAGTCTACGAGCAGTACTTC
CASTPGPGTPVYEQYF
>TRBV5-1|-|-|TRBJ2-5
TGCGCCAGCAGCTTGGCCGGGGGGCCTCGGGAGACCCAGTACTTC
CASSLAGGPRETQYF
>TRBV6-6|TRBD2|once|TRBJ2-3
TGTGCCAGCACGCCGGGGGGGCGAGATACGCAGTATTTT
CASTPGGRDTQYF
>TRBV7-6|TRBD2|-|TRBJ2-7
TGTGCCAGCGGGGCGGGGGGGCCCTACGAGCAGTACTTC
CASGAGGPYEQYF
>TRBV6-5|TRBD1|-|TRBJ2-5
TGTGCCAGCAGTTACTCCGGGACAGGGGGTCACGAGACCCAGTACTTC
CASSYSGTGGHETQYF
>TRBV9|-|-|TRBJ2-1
TGTGCCAGCAGCGTAGCAGGGTCCCACGGCGATGAGCAGTTCTTC
CASSVAGSHGDEQFF
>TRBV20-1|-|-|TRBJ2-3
TGCAGTGCTAGTGTCCCCGGCGTTGCGGCAGATACGCAGTATTTT
CSASVPGVAADTQYF